The sample holds one count of the clone carrying this TCR beta chain. This sample was taken from a study of control samples from healthy donors and cancer patients. The J segment lost 3 bases and the V segment lost 8 bases, leaving 8 bases of the junction unmatched. Germline CDR1 WSHSY, CDR2 SAAADI. The CDR3 is 16 residues long. Clones were sequenced by immunoSEQ multiplex PCR, and TCRdb holds only the in-frame ones, with some missing. This sample has roughly 100,000 clones, with roughly nine tenths found just once. The V and J genes are TRBV10-2 and TRBJ2-2; the match to TRBD1 covers 11 bases. This clonotype originated in a woman between 18 and 29 years old in good health. Sequenced input: blood. The CDR3 nucleotides read TGCGCCAGCGCGGACAGGGGGCGGCCGGACACCGGGGAGCTGTTTTTT. It is translated as CASADRGRPDTGELFF.